This T cell receptor (beta chain) was recovered during a study of cytomegalovirus exposure and HLA in healthy donors. Per germline, CDR1 SGHRS and CDR2 YFSETQ. This CDR3 comprises 14 residues. V was pared by 5 bases and J by 4 bases, with 4 bases of the junction left unmatched. The PCR had 60 Vbeta and 13 Jbeta primers. Some clones are missing from TCRdb's copy, which holds only in-frame ones; the method was immunoSEQ multiplex PCR. This repertoire shows 170,000 or so clones, around four fifths found once; its top ten account for about 1.3%. The sample consisted of PBMCs. The V and J genes are TRBV5-1 and TRBJ2-5; 11 bases line up with TRBD2. This TCR was recovered from a woman in her thirties in good health and CMV-seronegative. CDR3 DNA sequence: TGCGCCAGCAGTAGCGGGGGGGCCCGAGAGACCCAGTACTTC. It yields the protein CASSSGGARETQYF.